In its sample, the clone carrying this T cell receptor (beta chain) was seen once. The data originate from a study of PD-1 blockade in classical Hodgkin lymphoma. Time point meaning: newly diagnosed, previously untreated cHL patient sample. Clones were sequenced by immunoSEQ multiplex PCR, and TCRdb holds only the in-frame ones, with some missing. The sample contains over 25,000 clones, around 94% of which appear only once. Sequenced: peripheral blood mononuclear cells (PBMCs). The sequence derives from a human donor with classical Hodgkin lymphoma.

CDR3: CASSRLRDRGNGYTF. CDR3 coding DNA: TGTGCCAGCAGCCGCCTCCGGGACAGGGGAAATGGCTACACCTTC. This sequence joins TRBV28 and TRBJ1-2; TRBD1 aligns across 10 bases. Germline-derived CDR1 and CDR2 are MDHEN and SYDVKM. CDR3 length: 15 residues. The trim removed 6 bases at V and 6 bases at J, leaving 10 bases unmatched.